This T cell receptor beta chain was captured by sequencing in a study of T cells in Graves' hyperthyroidism and ophthalmopathy. Study conclusions and caveats: Using 13 V-J features, a model discriminated ophthalmopathy from stable hyperthyroidism.

Amplified regions were TCR beta CDR3 sequences from RNA transcripts. The HTBI primer set was used in a first-round RT-PCR of the TCR CDR3. TCRdb processed the multiplex PCR reads anew with MiXCR; each CDR3 protein has one entry. Of 700,000 or so distinct CDR3 sequences listed, about 15% were seen once; the top ten hold roughly an eighth. This clonotype showed up many times. What it binds is not known. Diagnoses used clinical symptoms, serum thyroxine and TRAb, thyroid ultrasound and orbital computed tomography. Fresh 10 ml peripheral blood yielded PBMCs. The CDR3 has 16 amino acids. The V end was cut by 3 bases, the J end by 0 bases, with 12 bases between. CDR1 and CDR2 (germline): SGHTA, FQGNSA.

Sequencing was done on a sample of blood. The chain has TRBV7-2 and TRBJ2-1; D unclear. The source of this sequence is a woman between 45 and 65 years old with Graves' ophthalmopathy. The CDR3 nucleotides are TGTGCCAGCAGCTTTGTTTGGCAGAGCTCCTACAATGAGCAGTTCTTC. Its protein is CASSFVWQSSYNEQFF.